Listed here are 29 T cell receptor beta chains from one sample, sequenced in a study of radiotherapy plus CTLA-4 blockade in lung cancer. Only in-frame clones appear in the TCRdb table, and some are missing; sequencing was by immunoSEQ multiplex PCR. The sample contains over 75,000 clones, roughly 80% of which appear only once. The sample was peripheral blood, taken from a patient treated with radiotherapy plus ipilimumab. All receptors derive from a human donor with non-small cell lung cancer who had stable disease on radiotherapy plus ipilimumab.

The chain recombines TRBV4-2 with TRBJ2-5; D remains ambiguous. The germline V gene has CDR1 LGHNA and CDR2 YNFKEQ. The CDR3 loop spans 14 amino acids. V was clipped by 0 bases and J by 7 bases, with 12 bases between them. CDR3 bases: TGTGCCAGCAGCCAAGAACCTCTCGAAGGGACCCAGTACTTC. Its protein is CASSQEPLEGTQYF.

The V gene is TRBV6-5, the J gene TRBJ1-3; 9 bases fit TRBD1. The CDR3 runs to 15 residues. Looked up from germline, CDR1 is MNHEY and CDR2 is SVGAGI. V gave up 6 bases and J gave up 4 bases; unmatched junction bases: 7. CDR3 protein: CASSQQGARGNTIYF. The CDR3, as DNA: TGTGCCAGCAGCCAACAGGGGGCCAGAGGAAACACCATATATTTT.

This rearrangement joins TRBV28 to TRBJ1-5; TRBD1 matches 8 bases. J lost 5 bases, V lost 5 bases, and 17 bases had no gene match. This CDR3 spans 18 amino acids. Per germline, CDR1 MDHEN and CDR2 SYDVKM. DNA for the CDR3: TGTGCCAGCAGTCGTCAAAACTACCGGGACAGGCCGTATCAGCCCCAGCATTTT. This gives the protein CASSRQNYRDRPYQPQHF.

The CDR3 DNA sequence: TGCGCCAGCAGCTTGGCAATGGGAGTTGTTGGCACTGAAGCTTTCTTT. It specifies CASSLAMGVVGTEAFF. The chain recombines TRBV5-1 with TRBJ1-1; D is ambiguous. Germline values: CDR1 SGHRS, CDR2 YFSETQ. The CDR3 totals 16 residues. V lost 0 bases to trimming and J lost 4 bases, with 16 bases between them.

This chain uses TRBV13 with TRBJ1-4; the match to TRBD1 covers 8 bases. V dropped 5 bases and J dropped 0; count of bases not matched to a gene: 5. Per the germline V gene, CDR1 is PRHDT and CDR2 is FYEKMQ (reference sequence). This CDR3 contains 16 residues. The CDR3 sequence is CASSLQGVATNEKLFF. As DNA, the CDR3 is TGTGCCAGCAGCCTACAGGGGGTTGCAACTAATGAAAAACTGTTTTTT.

The J gene is TRBJ2-3, the V gene TRBV11-1; 10 nucleotides align to TRBD1. Germline CDR1 is SGHAT and CDR2 is FQDESV (reference sequence). Losses at the gene ends were 4 bases for V and 2 bases for J; bases not matched to a gene: 6. The CDR3 consists of 16 residues. CDR3 residues: CASSSPGQGPTDTQYF. The DNA for the CDR3 is TGTGCCAGCAGCTCGCCGGGACAGGGGCCCACAGATACGCAGTATTTT.

The rearrangement links TRBV13 to TRBJ2-7, with 7 bases that match TRBD1. Unmatched junction bases numbered 5, after V lost 0 bases and J lost 6 bases. The germline V gene encodes CDR1 PRHDT and CDR2 FYEKMQ (reference sequence). CDR3 length: 14 amino acids. CDR3 sequence: CASSLGRGLAEQYF. In DNA, the CDR3 is TGTGCCAGCAGCTTAGGGAGGGGGCTGGCCGAGCAGTACTTC.

V is TRBV4-1 and J is TRBJ1-5; 8 bases align to TRBD1. There are 18 residues in the CDR3. Germline trimming cut 1 base from V and 2 bases from J; bases unmatched to any gene: 10. CDR1 and CDR2 (germline): MGHRA, YSYEKL. Here the CDR3 reads CASSQVTGGPWGNQPQHF. CDR3 DNA sequence: TGCGCCAGCAGCCAAGTTACAGGGGGGCCCTGGGGCAATCAGCCCCAGCATTTT.

The chain uses TRBV5-6 and TRBJ2-7; D not certain. This CDR3 is 14 amino acids long. V lost 2 bases, J lost 6 bases, and 15 bases lay in between. Germline-derived CDR1 and CDR2 are SGHDT and YYEEEE. As DNA, the CDR3 is TGTGCCAGCAGCTTCCCTGGTCTACCTTTCGAGCAGTACTTC. Protein product: CASSFPGLPFEQYF.

This chain uses TRBV18 with TRBJ2-7; 9 bases match TRBD1. The CDR3 length is 15 residues. V was pared by 6 bases and J by 3 bases, with 9 bases of the junction left unmatched. Germline V gene sequence: CDR1 KGHSH, CDR2 LQKENI. DNA for the CDR3: TGTGCCAGCTCGCAACCGGGACAGGGTATCTACGAGCAGTACTTC. Its protein is CASSQPGQGIYEQYF.

This sequence joins TRBV7-8 and TRBJ1-3, with D unresolved. Germline loops: CDR1 SGHVS, CDR2 FQNEAQ. Trimming stripped 1 base from V and 4 bases from J, with 11 bases between. This CDR3 spans 15 amino acids. CDR3 residues: CASSLDGLSGNTIYF. CDR3 nucleotides: TGTGCCAGCAGCTTAGACGGATTGTCAGGAAACACCATATATTTT.

The chain employs TRBV19 and TRBJ1-6; TRBD1 agrees at 8 bases. CDR1 and CDR2 (germline): LNHDA, SQIVND (reference sequence). V lost 9 bases to trimming and J lost 9 bases; unmatched junction nucleotides: 13. CDR3 length equals 15 residues. The CDR3 nucleotides are TGTGCCAGCGGTACCGGACAGGGCTCGAGTTCACCCCTCCACTTT. Residues: CASGTGQGSSSPLHF.

The rearrangement uses TRBV6-6 and TRBJ2-7, with D possibly being TRBD1 or TRBD2 (5 bases each). The CDR3 runs 11 residues. V lost 7 bases, J lost 4 bases, and 8 bases lay in between. Germline V gene data show CDR1 as MNHNY and CDR2 as SVGAGI (reference sequence). The CDR3 DNA reads TGTGCCAGCACATGGGGGTACGAGCAGTACTTC. The encoded protein is CASTWGYEQYF.

This clone occurred a few times. V is TRBV5-4 and J is TRBJ2-7; D is perhaps TRBD2 (6 bases). This CDR3 comprises 13 residues. V lost 3 bases and J 6 bases, leaving 13 bases between the germline ends. The germline CDR1 and CDR2 sequences are SGHNT and YYREEE (reference sequence). For the CDR3, the DNA is TGTGCCAGCAGCTCGGGCGGGGTTGGCGAGCAGTACTTC. Amino acids: CASSSGGVGEQYF.

V gene TRBV9 combines with J gene TRBJ2-7, with D perhaps TRBD2 (5 bases). The CDR3 runs 14 residues. Trimming removed 0 bases at V and 4 bases at J, with 11 bases between. Germline V gene data show CDR1 as SGDLS and CDR2 as YYNGEE. The CDR3 loop is CASSVAGVGYEQYF. CDR3 coding DNA: TGTGCCAGCAGCGTAGCCGGGGTCGGATACGAGCAGTACTTC.

In its sample, this clone was seen once. The chain recombines TRBV5-1 with TRBJ1-6; D ambiguous. CDR3 length: 15 residues. Germline-derived CDR1 and CDR2 are SGHRS and YFSETQ. V lost 0 bases, J lost 5 bases, and 9 bases lay in between. Here the CDR3 reads CASSLESTDNSPLHF. The DNA of the CDR3 is TGCGCCAGCAGCTTGGAATCTACAGATAATTCACCCCTCCACTTT.

This chain connects TRBV18 to TRBJ2-7; TRBD1 aligns across 10 bases. V shed 6 bases, J shed 3 bases, and the junction held 5 bases outside the gene matches. CDR1 is KGHSH, CDR2 LQKENI, per germline. This CDR3 region has 14 residues. The CDR3 bases are TGTGCCAGCTCCCCGGGACAGGGGTACTACGAGCAGTACTTC. Its translation is CASSPGQGYYEQYF.

The chain employs TRBV7-9 and TRBJ2-7, with 8 bases fitting TRBD1. Germline V gene lookup returns CDR1 SEHNR and CDR2 FQNEAQ (reference sequence). This CDR3 comprises 14 residues. The V and J ends lost 3 bases and 6 bases, in that order; junction bases with no gene match: 7. CDR3 amino acids: CASSFGQGPSEQYF. The CDR3 DNA sequence: TGTGCCAGCAGCTTTGGACAGGGCCCCTCCGAGCAGTACTTC.

The chain links TRBV2 to TRBJ2-5; D gene uncertain. The V and J ends lost 6 bases and 1 base respectively, with 12 bases between them. Germline-derived CDR1 and CDR2 are SNHLY and FYNNEI. This CDR3 comprises 14 residues. In DNA form, the CDR3 reads TGTGCCAGCAGGAGTCTAGACCCCCAAGAGACCCAGTACTTC. This sequence encodes CASRSLDPQETQYF.

V usage is TRBV19 and J usage is TRBJ2-4; 10 bases match TRBD1. Germline V gene data show CDR1 as LNHDA and CDR2 as SQIVND (reference sequence). This CDR3 has 14 amino acids. V lost 5 bases to trimming and J lost 7 bases; unmatched junction nucleotides: 5. Here the CDR3 DNA reads TGTGCCAGTAGTTCCCCGGGACAGGGGAACATTCAGTACTTC. The encoded protein is CASSSPGQGNIQYF.

This chain uses TRBV29-1 with TRBJ2-4, with D possibly TRBD1 on 5 matching bases. The CDR3 totals 12 residues. Trimming cost V 4 bases and J 9 bases, with 13 bases left between them. The germline gives CDR1 SQVTM, CDR2 ANQGSEA. The CDR3 region has the DNA TGCAGCGTTGTATCAGGGTTTAGCATTCAGTACTTC. Protein sequence: CSVVSGFSIQYF.

J is TRBJ1-5 and V is TRBV5-1; the match to TRBD1 covers 7 bases. This CDR3 is built from 16 residues. Trimming took 5 bases from V and 0 from J; bases not matched to a gene: 8. Germline CDR1 and CDR2: SGHRS and YFSETQ. The CDR3 is CASSQQGFHSNQPQHF. The CDR3 region has the DNA TGCGCCAGCAGTCAACAGGGGTTCCATAGCAATCAGCCCCAGCATTTT.

This clone was found a few times. This chain uses TRBV19 with TRBJ1-5; D call uncertain. The CDR3 is 15 amino acids. The germline V and J ends were trimmed by 0 bases and 1 base, with 7 bases remaining between them. CDR1 is LNHDA, CDR2 SQIVND, per germline (reference sequence). CDR3 DNA: TGTGCCAGTAGTATAGAGGGCAGGAGCAATCAGCCCCAGCATTTT. This translates into CASSIEGRSNQPQHF. Based on the CDR3 plus reference TRBV19 and TRBJ1-5, the full variable domain is DGGITQSPKYLFRKEGQNVTLSCEQNLNHDAMYWYRQDPGQGLRLIYYSQIVNDFQKGDIAEGYSVSREKKESFPLTVTSAQKNPTAFYLCASSIEGRSNQPQHFGDGTRLSIL.

The chain recombines TRBV28 with TRBJ2-1, with D perhaps TRBD2 (6 bases). The germline CDR1 and CDR2 sequences are MDHEN and SYDVKM. This CDR3 region has 15 residues. Trimming pared 2 bases from V and 2 bases from J, leaving 10 bases between. The CDR3 protein is CASSLPGEAYNEQFF. CDR3 coding DNA: TGTGCCAGCAGTTTACCGGGAGAGGCCTACAATGAGCAGTTCTTC.

V gene TRBV6-4 combines with J gene TRBJ1-2; D may be TRBD1 (5 bases). Trimming cost V 0 bases and J 7 bases, with 15 bases left between them. CDR1 is MRHNA and CDR2 is SNTAGT in the germline V gene. The CDR3 length is 15 residues. The CDR3 DNA is TGTGCCAGCAGTGACTCTACCGGGGCCCGGCGTGGCTACACCTTC. Its protein product is CASSDSTGARRGYTF.

This sequence joins TRBV9 and TRBJ2-5; tentatively, D is TRBD1 or TRBD2 (5 bases each). The CDR3 contains 13 residues. V was cut by 0 bases and J by 2 bases, with 5 bases left in between. Germline loops: CDR1 SGDLS, CDR2 YYNGEE. CDR3 residues: CASSVGGQETQYF. The CDR3 coding sequence is TGTGCCAGCAGCGTAGGGGGGCAAGAGACCCAGTACTTC.

V gene TRBV6-6 combines with J gene TRBJ1-2; no clear D gene. The CDR3 is made up of 12 amino acids. With 4 bases removed from V and 7 bases from J, the gap between germline ends came to 10 bases. The V gene's germline CDR1 is MNHNY and CDR2 SVGAGI (reference sequence). In DNA form, the CDR3 reads TGTGCCAGCAGTTCCAACACTATTGGCTACACCTTC. Protein product: CASSSNTIGYTF.

This rearrangement joins TRBV28 to TRBJ2-1, with D hard to call. CDR1 and CDR2 from the germline V gene are MDHEN and SYDVKM. The ends were cut back, 6 bases at V and 0 bases at J, with 12 bases in the middle. The CDR3 spans 15 residues. CDR3 nucleotide sequence: TGTGCCAGCAGCTCCGGGCACAACTCCTACAATGAGCAGTTCTTC. It yields the protein CASSSGHNSYNEQFF.

The chain is built from TRBV6-6 and TRBJ1-1, with D unclear. This CDR3 contains 10 residues. The germline gives CDR1 MNHNY, CDR2 SVGAGI (reference sequence). Trimming removed 8 bases at V and 1 base at J, with 2 bases between. CDR3 in DNA: TGTGCCAGCCGGAACACTGAAGCTTTCTTT. It is translated as CASRNTEAFF.